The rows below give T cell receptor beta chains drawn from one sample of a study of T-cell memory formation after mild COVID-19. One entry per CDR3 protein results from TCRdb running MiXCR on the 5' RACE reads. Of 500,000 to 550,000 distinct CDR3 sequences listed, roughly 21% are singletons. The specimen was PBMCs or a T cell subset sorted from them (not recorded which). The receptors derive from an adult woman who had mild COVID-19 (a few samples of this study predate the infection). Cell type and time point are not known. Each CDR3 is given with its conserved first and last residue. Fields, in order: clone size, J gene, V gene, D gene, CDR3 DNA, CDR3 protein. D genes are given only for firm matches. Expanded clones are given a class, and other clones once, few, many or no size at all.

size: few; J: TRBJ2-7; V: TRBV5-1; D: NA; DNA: TGCGCCAGCAGCTTGGACGGGGGGCCTGCCTCCTACGAGCAGTACTTC; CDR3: CASSLDGGPASYEQYF
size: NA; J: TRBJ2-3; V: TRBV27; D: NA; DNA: TGTGCCAGCTTCACAGATACGCAGTATTTT; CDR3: CASFTDTQYF
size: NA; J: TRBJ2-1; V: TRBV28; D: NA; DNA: TGTGCCAGCAGTTTCAATGGGGCAGACGATGAGCAGTTCTTC; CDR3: CASSFNGADDEQFF
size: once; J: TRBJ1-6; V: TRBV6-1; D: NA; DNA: TGTGCCAGCAGTTACAGGCCCAACCATAATTCACCCCTCCACTTT; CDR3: CASSYRPNHNSPLHF
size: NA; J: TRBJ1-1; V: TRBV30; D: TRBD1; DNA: TGTCTGGGGACAGGGGGCGTTAACACTGAAGCTTTCTTT; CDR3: CLGTGGVNTEAFF
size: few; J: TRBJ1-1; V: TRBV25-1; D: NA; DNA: TGTGCCAGCAGTGCGCACCAGAACACTGAAGCTTTCTTT; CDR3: CASSAHQNTEAFF
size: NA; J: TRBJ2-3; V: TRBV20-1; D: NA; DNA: TGCAGTGCCGAGGGGGCAGATACGCAGTATTTT; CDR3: CSAEGADTQYF
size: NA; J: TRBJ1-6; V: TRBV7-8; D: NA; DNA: TGTGCCAGCAGCTTAGGTCGCAGGGTTGACTATAATTCACCCCTCCACTTT; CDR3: CASSLGRRVDYNSPLHF
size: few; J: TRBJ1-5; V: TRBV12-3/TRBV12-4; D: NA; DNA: TGTGCCAGCAGTTCAAAACAGGGTAGTCAGCCCCAGCATTTT; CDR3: CASSSKQGSQPQHF
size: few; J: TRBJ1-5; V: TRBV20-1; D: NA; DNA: TGCAGTGCTTCTCGGGACTTTAATCAGCCCCAGCATTTT; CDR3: CSASRDFNQPQHF
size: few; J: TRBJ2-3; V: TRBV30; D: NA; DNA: TGTGCCTGGAGCGACTGGGAGGACCACACAGATACGCAGTATTTT; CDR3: CAWSDWEDHTDTQYF
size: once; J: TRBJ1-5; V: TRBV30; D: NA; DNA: TGTGCCTGGAGTGTGCGCGGGGACCGAAGGCCCCAGCATTTT; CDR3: CAWSVRGDRRPQHF
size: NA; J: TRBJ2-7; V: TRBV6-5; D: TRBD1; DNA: TGTGCCAGCAGTTACGGGACAGGGGGCATCTACGAGCAGTACTTC; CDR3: CASSYGTGGIYEQYF
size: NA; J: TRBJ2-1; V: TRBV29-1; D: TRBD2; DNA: TGCAGCGTTGAGACTAGCGGGAGGAATGAGCAGTTCTTC; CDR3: CSVETSGRNEQFF
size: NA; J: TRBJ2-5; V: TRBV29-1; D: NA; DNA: TGCAGCGTCCGGGCGGGGAACCAAGAGACCCAGTACTTC; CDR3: CSVRAGNQETQYF
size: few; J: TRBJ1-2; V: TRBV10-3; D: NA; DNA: TGTGCCATCAGTGCGGACCGGGGAATTGGGTATGGCTACACCTTC; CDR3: CAISADRGIGYGYTF
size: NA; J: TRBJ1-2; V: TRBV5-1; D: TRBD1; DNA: TGCGCCAGCAGGGGGACAGGGGACCGGGGCTACACCTTC; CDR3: CASRGTGDRGYTF
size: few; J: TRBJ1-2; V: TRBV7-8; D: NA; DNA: TGTGCCAGCAGCCCCCGATGGGGGGCCAAGGGTGGTGGCTACACCTTC; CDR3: CASSPRWGAKGGGYTF
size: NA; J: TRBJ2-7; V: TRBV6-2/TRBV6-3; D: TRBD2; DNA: TGTGCCAGCAGTTCAGTCCACGGGACTAGCGGGAGGGCCGGAGACGAGCAGTACTTC; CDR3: CASSSVHGTSGRAGDEQYF
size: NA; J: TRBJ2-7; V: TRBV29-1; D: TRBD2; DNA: TGCAGCGTTGGGGAGGGCAGGGCGTACGAGCAGTACTTC; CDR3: CSVGEGRAYEQYF
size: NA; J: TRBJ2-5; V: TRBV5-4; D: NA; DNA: TGTGCCAGCAGCTTGGCCGAGCTCCAAGAGACCCAGTACTTC; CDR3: CASSLAELQETQYF
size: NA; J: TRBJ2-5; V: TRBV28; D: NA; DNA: TGTGCCAGCAGTTTAACCTTCAAATCTGAGACCCAGTACTTC; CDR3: CASSLTFKSETQYF
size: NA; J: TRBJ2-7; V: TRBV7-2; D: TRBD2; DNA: TGTGCCAGCAGCTTAAGCGCCAGCGGGATCTACGAGCAGTACTTC; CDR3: CASSLSASGIYEQYF
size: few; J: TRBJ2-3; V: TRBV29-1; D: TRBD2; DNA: TGCAGCGTTGGGGGGGGTATGACAGATACGCAGTATTTT; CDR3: CSVGGGMTDTQYF
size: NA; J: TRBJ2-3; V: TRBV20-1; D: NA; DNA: TGCAGTGCTAGAGAAGAGGGCTTCGCCGGCACAGATACGCAGTATTTT; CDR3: CSAREEGFAGTDTQYF
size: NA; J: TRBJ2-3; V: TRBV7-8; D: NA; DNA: TGTGCCAGCAGCAACACAGCAGATACGCAGTATTTT; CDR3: CASSNTADTQYF
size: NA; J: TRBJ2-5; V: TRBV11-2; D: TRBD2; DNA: TGTGCCAGCAGCTTAGTACTAGCGGGGGGCCACACCCTCTTCCAAGAGACCCAGTACTTC; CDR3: CASSLVLAGGHTLFQETQYF
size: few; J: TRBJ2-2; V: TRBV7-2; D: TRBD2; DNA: TGTGCCAGCAGCGTAAGCGGGAACGCCGGGGAGCTGTTTTTT; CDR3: CASSVSGNAGELFF
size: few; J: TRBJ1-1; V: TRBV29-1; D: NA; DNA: TGCAGCGTTGAGCTAACTCTCAAGGGCACTGAAGCTTTCTTT; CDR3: CSVELTLKGTEAFF
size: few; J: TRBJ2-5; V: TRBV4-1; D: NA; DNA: TGCGCCAGCAGCCGAGGGACCGGGGCCCAAGAGACCCAGTACTTC; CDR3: CASSRGTGAQETQYF
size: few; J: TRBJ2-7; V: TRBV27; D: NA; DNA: TGTGCCAGCAGTTTACTCGAGCAGTACTTC; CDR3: CASSLLEQYF
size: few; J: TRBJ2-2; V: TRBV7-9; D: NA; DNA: TGTGCCAGCAGATCGACAGCGAAGAGGGGGGAGCTGTTTTTT; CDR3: CASRSTAKRGELFF
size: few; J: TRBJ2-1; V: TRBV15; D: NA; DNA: TGTGCCACCCGACCGGGGATCGCGAATGAGCAGTTCTTC; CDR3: CATRPGIANEQFF
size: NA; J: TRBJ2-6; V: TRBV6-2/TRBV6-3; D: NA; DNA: TGTGCCAGCAGTTATTCTCTGAACTCTGGGGCCAACGTCCTGACTTTC; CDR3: CASSYSLNSGANVLTF
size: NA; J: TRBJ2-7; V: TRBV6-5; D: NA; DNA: TGTGCCAGCAGTTACTCGAGCTGGGGTGCGGCTTGGGAGCAGTACTTC; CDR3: CASSYSSWGAAWEQYF
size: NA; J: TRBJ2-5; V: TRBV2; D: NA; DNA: TGTGCCAGCAGTGCCGGAGGAGTGAGCCAAGAGACCCAGTACTTC; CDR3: CASSAGGVSQETQYF
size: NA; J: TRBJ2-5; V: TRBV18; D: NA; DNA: TGTGCCAGCTCACCACCGATGGGAGAGACCCAGTACTTC; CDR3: CASSPPMGETQYF
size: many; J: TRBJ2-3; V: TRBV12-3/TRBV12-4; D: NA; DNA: TGTGCCAGCAGTTTCATAGGCATGCTATCAGCTAGCACAGATACGCAGTATTTT; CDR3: CASSFIGMLSASTDTQYF
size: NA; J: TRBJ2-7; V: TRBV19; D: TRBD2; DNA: TGTGCCAGTAGTTTCACTAGCGGGAGAAGCTACGAGCAGTACTTC; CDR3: CASSFTSGRSYEQYF
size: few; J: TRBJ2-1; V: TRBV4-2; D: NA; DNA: TGTGCCAGCAGCCAAGATTCACTAGACAATGAGCAGTTCTTC; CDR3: CASSQDSLDNEQFF
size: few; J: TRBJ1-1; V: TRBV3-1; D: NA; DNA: TGTGCCAGCAGCCAAGACTACAGGATAAACACTGAAGCTTTCTTT; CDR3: CASSQDYRINTEAFF
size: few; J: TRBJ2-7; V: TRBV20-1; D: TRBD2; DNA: TGCAGTGCCTCCGGGACTAATCCCTACGAGCAGTACTTC; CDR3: CSASGTNPYEQYF
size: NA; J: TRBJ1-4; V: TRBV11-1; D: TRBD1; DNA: TGTGCCAGCAGCGAGGACAGGGCATACGAAAAACTGTTTTTT; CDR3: CASSEDRAYEKLFF
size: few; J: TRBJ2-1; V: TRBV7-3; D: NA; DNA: TGTGCCAGCAGCTTACGGGTTTCCGCACGCAATGAGCAGTTCTTC; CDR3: CASSLRVSARNEQFF
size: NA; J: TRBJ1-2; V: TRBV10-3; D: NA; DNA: TGTGCCATCAGGGCAGGACAAGACTATGGCTACACCTTC; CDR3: CAIRAGQDYGYTF
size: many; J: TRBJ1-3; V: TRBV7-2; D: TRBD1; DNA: TGTGCCAGCAGCCCGGGGACAGGGGGAAACACCATATATTTT; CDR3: CASSPGTGGNTIYF
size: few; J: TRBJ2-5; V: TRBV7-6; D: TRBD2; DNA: TGTGCCAGCAGCTCTGGACTAGCGGGGGAAGAGACCCAGTACTTC; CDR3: CASSSGLAGEETQYF